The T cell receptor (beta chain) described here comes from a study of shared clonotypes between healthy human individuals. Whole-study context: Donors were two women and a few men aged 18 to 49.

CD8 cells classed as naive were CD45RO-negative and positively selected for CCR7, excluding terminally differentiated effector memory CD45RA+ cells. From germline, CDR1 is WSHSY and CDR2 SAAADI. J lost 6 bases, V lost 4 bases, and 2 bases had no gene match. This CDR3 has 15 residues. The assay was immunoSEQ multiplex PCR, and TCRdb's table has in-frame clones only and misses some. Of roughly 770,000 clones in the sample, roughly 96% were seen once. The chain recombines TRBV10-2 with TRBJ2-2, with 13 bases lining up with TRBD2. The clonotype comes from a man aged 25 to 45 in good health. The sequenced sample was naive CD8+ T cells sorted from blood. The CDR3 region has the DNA TGCGCCAGCAGTGGGACTAGCGGGAGTGCCGGGGAGCTGTTTTTT. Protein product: CASSGTSGSAGELFF.